This T cell receptor (beta chain) was documented in a study of T cell changes during pregnancy in multiple sclerosis. TCRdb's table, derived via immunoSEQ multiplex PCR, lists solely in-frame clones and lacks some. The data hold 35,000 to 40,000 clones, with about 92% observed a single time. The junction had 2 bases not matched to a gene; V was cut back by 0 bases and J by 1 base. The CDR3 is made up of 16 amino acids. Germline lookup yields CDR1 SGDLS and CDR2 YYNGEE. The specimen comprised CD4+ T cells from peripheral blood mononuclear cells, sampled in the third trimester of pregnancy. V is TRBV9 and J is TRBJ2-1; TRBD2 matches 9 bases. This receptor was identified in a female donor with multiple sclerosis, enrolled in a pregnancy study. This CDR3 reads CASSVGGLASYNEQFF. The CDR3 bases are TGTGCCAGCAGCGTAGGGGGACTAGCTTCCTACAATGAGCAGTTCTTC.